This T cell receptor (beta chain) was identified in a study of T cell repertoires in ileal Crohn's disease. The overall study: Operated complications were stricturing disease (roughly 60%) and penetrating disease (roughly 39%).

Germline values: CDR1 MDHEN, CDR2 SYDVKM. The CDR3 runs 15 residues. Trimming took 4 bases from V and 8 from J, leaving 20 bases between them. Time point given: inflamed ileum from the surgical specimen. Data came from immunoSEQ multiplex PCR; TCRdb stores just in-frame clones and leaves some out. The sample includes about 17,000 clones, 70% to 80% of them seen just once. What was sequenced was ileal tissue. The chain carries TRBV28 and TRBJ1-2, with D maybe TRBD1 (5 bases). The sequence came from an adult with Crohn's disease. For the CDR3, the DNA is TGTGCCAGCAGTTCTGGTGCAGGGAGGGATAGGGGCTACACCTTC. Translated, it gives CASSSGAGRDRGYTF.